This TCR beta chain was captured by sequencing in a study of PD-L1 blockade in urothelial cancer. Study summary: Median blood clonality was around 0.074, with about 86,000 unique TCRs. Whole-study results and caveats: Sub-median blood TCR clonality before treatment predicted longer survival.

Sequenced by immunoSEQ multiplex PCR; TCRdb stores in-frame clones only, minus some. The sample holds under 70,000 clones, over 75% seen once. Per the germline V gene, CDR1 is MGHRA and CDR2 is YSYEKL. Losses at the gene ends were 4 bases for V and 2 bases for J; bases not matched to a gene: 4. CDR3 length: 14 amino acids. Comment on this clone: Its antigen is currently unknown.

Time point of the sample: pretreatment peripheral blood. This chain connects TRBV4-1 to TRBJ2-5; 7 bases are shared with TRBD2. This specimen was PBMCs, taken around atezolizumab (anti-PD-L1) treatment. This clonotype was sampled from a man between 65 and 80 years old with urothelial cancer. This CDR3 is CASSLGGGQETQYF. The DNA of the CDR3 is TGCGCCAGCAGCCTGGGGGGGGGTCAAGAGACCCAGTACTTC.